Included here is one TCR beta chain sequence, with context. This clone has more than one count but fewer than ten. The antigen it binds to is not known. No base quality values were provided; no much bigger clone lies one nucleotide off. The study tested focal radiation therapy combined with CTLA-4 blockade (ipilimumab) in patients with chemo-refractory metastatic non-small-cell lung cancer. The junction shows trimming of 0 bases on V and 8 bases on J, plus 11 bases between the germline ends. The CDR3 numbers 15 residues from cysteine through phenylalanine. Only the CDR3 part of the read is kept: 45 bases, read in frame from the first base. From a lookup of the germline V gene (reference sequence), CDR1 and CDR2 are SEHNR and FQNEAQ. This specimen comes from a study of radiotherapy plus CTLA-4 blockade in lung cancer listed by TCRdb under 2018. The study in broad terms: Objective responses occurred in roughly 19% of enrolled patients, and just over 30% achieved disease control. General findings and caveats noted by the study authors: TCR clones derived from tumors expanded in peripheral blood after treatment with radiotherapy and ipilimumab. The strongest predictors of response, as reported, were early dynamic changes in blood T cell clones along with a rise in serum interferon-beta after radiation.

The protocol used for the library was the immunoSEQ multiplex PCR assay. The immuneACCESS repertoire file appears here via TCRdb, limited to in-frame rearrangements. These files lack a portion of the clones; in checked studies, under half of the deficit traces to unresolved V genes, and the cause of the others is not known. The sample table records roughly 62,000 clones; about 72% of these occur just once. Approximately 4.4% of the sample lies in the top ten. The source of this sequence is a human donor with non-small cell lung cancer who had a complete response to radiotherapy plus ipilimumab. This receptor chain uses TRBV7-9 and TRBJ1-6; 5 matching bases give a weak D call of TRBD1. This specimen consisted of peripheral blood, obtained from a patient treated with radiotherapy plus ipilimumab. CDR3 region: CASSLASKGHSPLHF. Here is the DNA: TGTGCCAGCAGCTTAGCATCGAAGGGGCATTCACCCCTCCACTTT.